This T cell receptor (beta chain) was recovered during a study of T cells in Graves' hyperthyroidism and ophthalmopathy. The PBMCs had their origin in roughly 10 ml of fresh peripheral blood. Germline CDR1 and CDR2: KGHSH and LQKENI. This CDR3 has 14 amino acids. V shed 2 bases and J shed 4 bases, with 11 bases lying between them. This clonotype was counted between two and nine times. Its antigen is currently unknown. Amplified TCR beta CDR3 regions derived from RNA transcripts. First-round RT-PCR with HTBI primers amplified the TCR CDR3 region. TCRdb processed the multiplex PCR reads anew with MiXCR; each CDR3 protein has one entry. The sample shows 490,000 or so distinct CDR3 sequences, under 25% of them seen only once. Study results and limitations: Classification by a 13 V-J model distinguished ophthalmopathy from stable hyperthyroidism.

The rearrangement uses TRBV18 and TRBJ2-5; unclear D gene. The receptor's source is a woman in her 70s with Graves' ophthalmopathy. Sequencing was carried out using blood. For the CDR3, the DNA is TGTGCCAGCTCACCAAGGAAGCTGGGAGAGACCCAGTACTTC. Translating it yields CASSPRKLGETQYF.